This TCR beta chain was identified in a study of post-analysis software for immune sequencing data. Study conclusions and caveats: Compared against controls, patients with multiple sclerosis displayed significantly lower normalized Chao1 diversity. Relative to controls, patients had a few TRBV segments at higher frequency, with TRBV5-6, TRBV5-1 and TRBV20-1 among these.

The library was made from cDNA and included unique molecular identifiers. When about 0.85 to 11 million T cells were used, they gave approximately 530,000 cDNA molecules. TCRdb ran MiXCR on the PCR reads and lists one entry per CDR3 protein. Of roughly 800,000 distinct CDR3 sequences listed, roughly 50% were seen once; the top ten hold roughly 4.4%. The CDR3 has 18 amino acids. Germline V gene data show CDR1 as DFQATT and CDR2 as SNEGSKA (reference sequence). The V end was cut by 0 bases, the J end by 2 bases, with 20 bases between. This clonotype has just a few counts. Its antigen is not identified. The chain is built from TRBV20-1 and TRBJ2-4; D may be TRBD2 (6 bases). Input material: blood. This sequence was found in a girl aged 5-17 years with multiple sclerosis. CDR3 in amino acids: CSARDRPSAGPPKNIQYF. The CDR3 bases are TGCAGTGCTAGAGATCGGCCTAGCGCTGGGCCCCCCAAAAACATTCAGTACTTC.